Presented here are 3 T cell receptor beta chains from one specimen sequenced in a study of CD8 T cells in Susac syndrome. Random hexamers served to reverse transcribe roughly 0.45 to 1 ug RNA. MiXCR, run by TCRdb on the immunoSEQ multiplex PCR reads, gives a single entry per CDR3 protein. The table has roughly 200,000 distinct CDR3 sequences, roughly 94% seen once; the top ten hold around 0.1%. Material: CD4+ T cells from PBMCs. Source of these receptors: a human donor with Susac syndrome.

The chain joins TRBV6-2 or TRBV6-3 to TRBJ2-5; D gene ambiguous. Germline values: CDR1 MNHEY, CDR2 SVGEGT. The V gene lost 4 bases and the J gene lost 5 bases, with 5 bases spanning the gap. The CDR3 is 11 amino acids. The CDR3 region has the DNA TGTGCCAGCAGTTCCGCGGAGACCCAGTACTTC. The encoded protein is CASSSAETQYF.

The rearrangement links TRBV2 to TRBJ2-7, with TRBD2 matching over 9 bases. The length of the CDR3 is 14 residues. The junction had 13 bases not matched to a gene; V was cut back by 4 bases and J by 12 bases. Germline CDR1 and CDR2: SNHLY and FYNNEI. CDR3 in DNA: TGTGCCAGCAGTGGAGTTGTTAGCGGGAGAAGTCCGTACTTC. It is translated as CASSGVVSGRSPYF.

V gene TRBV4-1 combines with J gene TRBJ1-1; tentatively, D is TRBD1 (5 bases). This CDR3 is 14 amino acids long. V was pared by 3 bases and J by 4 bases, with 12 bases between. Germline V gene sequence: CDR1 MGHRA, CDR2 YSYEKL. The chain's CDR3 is CASSQIQVITEAFF. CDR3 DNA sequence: TGCGCCAGCAGCCAGATACAGGTGATCACTGAAGCTTTCTTT.